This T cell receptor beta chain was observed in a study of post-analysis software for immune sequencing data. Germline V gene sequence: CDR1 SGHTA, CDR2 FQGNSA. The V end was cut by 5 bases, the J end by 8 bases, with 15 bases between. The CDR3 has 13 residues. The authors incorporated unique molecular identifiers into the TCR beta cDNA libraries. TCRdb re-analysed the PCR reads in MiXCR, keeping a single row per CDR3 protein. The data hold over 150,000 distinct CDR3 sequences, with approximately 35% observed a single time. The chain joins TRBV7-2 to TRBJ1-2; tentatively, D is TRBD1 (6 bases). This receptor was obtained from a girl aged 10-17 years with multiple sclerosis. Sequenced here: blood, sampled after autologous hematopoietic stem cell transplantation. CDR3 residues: CASSTTGLHGYTF. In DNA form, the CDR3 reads TGTGCCAGCAGCACCACAGGGCTGCACGGCTACACCTTC.